The next 19 T cell receptor beta chains were all read from a single sample in a study of blood T cell repertoires in COVID-19. Profiling relied on immunoSEQ multiplex PCR, and the TCRdb table lists in-frame clones only, not all of them. The sample yields approximately 100,000 clones, approximately 90% seen once. Source material: peripheral blood. The receptor set was obtained from a man aged 60 to 69 with acute or convalescent COVID-19.

The chain recombines TRBV6-6 with TRBJ2-2, with TRBD2 as a possible D gene (5 bases). V dropped 4 bases and J dropped 1 base, with 10 bases sitting between them. Per the germline V gene, CDR1 is MNHNY and CDR2 is SVGAGI (reference sequence). The length of the CDR3 is 15 residues. The CDR3 sequence: CASSLARGNTGELFF. Here the CDR3 DNA reads TGTGCCAGCAGTTTAGCCCGGGGGAACACCGGGGAGCTGTTTTTT.

This chain links TRBV7-8 with TRBJ1-2; perhaps TRBD1 as D (5 bases). The CDR3 contains 13 residues. The V end lost 1 base, the J end lost 9 bases, and 12 bases lay between the germline ends. Germline CDR1 and CDR2: SGHVS and FQNEAQ. CDR3: CASSLVRGFSYTF. Here the CDR3 DNA reads TGTGCCAGCAGCTTAGTAAGGGGTTTTAGCTACACCTTC.

V gene TRBV19 combines with J gene TRBJ2-7; D remains unclear. The CDR3 consists of 9 residues. V was pared by 10 bases and J by 4 bases, with 5 bases between. Looked up from germline, CDR1 is LNHDA and CDR2 is SQIVND (reference sequence). The CDR3 is CAILYEQYF. CDR3 bases: TGTGCCATCCTTTACGAGCAGTACTTC.

In this sample, this clone turned up once. The chain joins TRBV19 to TRBJ1-5; TRBD1 agrees at 7 bases. V was pared by 9 bases and J by 6 bases, with 11 bases of the junction left unmatched. From germline, CDR1 is LNHDA and CDR2 SQIVND (reference sequence). This CDR3 spans 14 amino acids. CDR3 in amino acids: CASDPGTVVQPQHF. CDR3 DNA sequence: TGTGCCAGCGACCCGGGGACAGTGGTTCAGCCCCAGCATTTT. The full variable domain, in which reference TRBV19 and TRBJ1-5 provide the parts outside the CDR3, is DGGITQSPKYLFRKEGQNVTLSCEQNLNHDAMYWYRQDPGQGLRLIYYSQIVNDFQKGDIAEGYSVSREKKESFPLTVTSAQKNPTAFYLCASDPGTVVQPQHFGDGTRLSIL.

This sequence joins TRBV20-1 and TRBJ2-3; D is ambiguous. This CDR3 spans 13 amino acids. The ends were cut back, 3 bases at V and 4 bases at J, with 11 bases in the middle. The germline gives CDR1 DFQATT, CDR2 SNEGSKA (reference sequence). The CDR3 is CSASPEVPDTQYF. The CDR3 DNA follows: TGCAGTGCTAGTCCCGAGGTGCCAGATACGCAGTATTTT.

The chain recombines TRBV6-1 with TRBJ1-3; D remains unclear. The CDR3 covers 12 residues. Germline V gene sequence: CDR1 MNHNS, CDR2 SASEGT. The V end was cut by 1 base, the J end by 9 bases, with 7 bases between. This chain's CDR3 is CASSEGGATIYF. The CDR3 coding sequence is TGTGCCAGCAGTGAAGGAGGCGCCACCATATATTTT.

The chain has TRBV6-5 and TRBJ1-1; 9 positions match TRBD1. Germline V gives CDR1 MNHEY, CDR2 SVGAGI. Germline trimming cut 9 bases from V and 1 base from J; bases unmatched to any gene: 3. The CDR3 is 13 residues long. The CDR3 region has the DNA TGTGCCAGAGACAGGGGGGAGAACACTGAAGCTTTCTTT. Its translation: CARDRGENTEAFF.

The chain couples TRBV28 to TRBJ1-4; TRBD1 matches 7 bases. CDR1 is MDHEN and CDR2 is SYDVKM in the germline V gene. The CDR3 consists of 12 residues. The J segment lost 8 bases and the V segment lost 8 bases, leaving 5 bases of the junction unmatched. The CDR3 DNA reads TGTGCCAGCGGGCCCAGGGGGGAAAAACTGTTTTTT. The encoded protein is CASGPRGEKLFF.

This chain uses TRBV12-3 or TRBV12-4 with TRBJ2-7; 7 positions match TRBD2. V lost 6 bases to trimming and J lost 0 bases; unmatched junction nucleotides: 2. The CDR3 totals 13 residues. CDR3 sequence reads: CASRTSASYEQYF. In nucleotides, the CDR3 is TGTGCCAGCAGAACTAGCGCCTCCTACGAGCAGTACTTC.

The rearrangement links TRBV6-5 to TRBJ2-2; 7 bases align to TRBD1. V was clipped by 6 bases and J by 4 bases; unmatched bases: 8. CDR1 and CDR2 from the germline V gene are MNHEY and SVGAGI. The CDR3 has 15 amino acids. This chain's CDR3 is CASSSGTVITGELFF. Written as DNA, the CDR3 is TGTGCCAGCAGCAGTGGGACAGTTATCACCGGGGAGCTGTTTTTT.

CDR3 nucleotide sequence: TGTGCCAGCAGCCACCGGGGGGGAGCGGGAGCCGGAAATGAGCAGTTCTTC. Protein: CASSHRGGAGAGNEQFF. This chain joins TRBV14 and TRBJ2-1; 8 bases are a match to TRBD2. The trim removed 3 bases at V and 7 bases at J, leaving 14 bases unmatched. The CDR3 loop spans 17 amino acids. CDR1 is SGHDN, CDR2 FVKESK, per germline.

V gene TRBV7-8 combines with J gene TRBJ1-3, with 7 bases identical to TRBD1. The CDR3 length is 16 residues. The V gene's germline CDR1 is SGHVS and CDR2 FQNEAQ. V lost 7 bases, J lost 2 bases, and 11 bases stayed unmatched. The DNA for the CDR3 is TGTGCCAGCACGTTAGGGTCTCAGGGGGCTGGAAACACCATATATTTT. It translates to CASTLGSQGAGNTIYF.

V is TRBV9 and J is TRBJ2-2, with TRBD2 identical over 8 bases. The CDR3 sequence is 15 residues long. Germline assignment: CDR1 SGDLS and CDR2 YYNGEE. V was clipped by 5 bases and J by 2 bases; unmatched bases: 5. The CDR3 loop reads CASRELAENTGELFF. DNA for the CDR3: TGTGCCAGCAGAGAACTAGCGGAAAACACCGGGGAGCTGTTTTTT. Filled out from reference TRBV9 and TRBJ2-2, the complete variable domain reads DSGVTQTPKHLITATGQRVTLRCSPRSGDLSVYWYQQSLDQGLQFLIQYYNGEERAKGNILERFSAQQFPDLHSELNLSSLELGDSALYFCASRELAENTGELFFGEGSRLTVL.

For the CDR3, the DNA is TGTGCCAGCAGTTTAACGGGTGGCGAGCAGTACGTC. This translates into CASSLTGGEQYV. The gene calls are TRBV12-3 or TRBV12-4 and TRBJ2-7; D is unresolved. This CDR3 has 12 amino acids. Between the trimmed V and J ends, which lost 2 bases and 6 bases, there was a span of 8 bases.

The chain recombines TRBV5-1 with TRBJ1-1; TRBD1 might be the D (5 bases). CDR3 length: 15 amino acids. V was shortened by 0 bases and J by 5 bases, with 14 bases between the two germline ends. Germline V gene sequence: CDR1 SGHRS, CDR2 YFSETQ. As DNA, the CDR3 is TGCGCCAGCAGCTTGGAACAGGCCGGGGGGACTGAAGCTTTCTTT. It encodes CASSLEQAGGTEAFF.

The chain employs TRBV27 and TRBJ2-7; 10 nucleotides line up with TRBD2. With 7 bases clipped from V and 6 bases from J, the junction kept 15 bases outside the gene matches. Per germline, CDR1 MNHEY and CDR2 SMNVEV (reference sequence). The CDR3 runs to 16 residues. CDR3 in amino acids: CASKPGLAALYSEQYF. The CDR3 DNA reads as TGTGCCAGCAAGCCCGGACTAGCGGCCTTGTATTCCGAGCAGTACTTC.

The chain links TRBV4-1 to TRBJ2-1, with D possibly TRBD2 on 5 matching bases. V gave up 1 base and J gave up 7 bases, with 8 bases separating them. The germline CDR1 and CDR2 sequences are MGHRA and YSYEKL. CDR3 length: 13 residues. CDR3 nucleotide sequence: TGCGCCAGCAGCCAAGTTGCGGGTAATGAGCAGTTCTTC. Residues: CASSQVAGNEQFF.

This sequence joins TRBV7-2 and TRBJ1-1; D unclear. Germline V gene sequence: CDR1 SGHTA, CDR2 FQGNSA. The CDR3 extends over 15 amino acids. Trimming shortened V by 5 bases and J by 0 bases, and 13 bases separated the two germline ends. DNA of the CDR3: TGTGCCAGCAGCCTCTTCAGGCACCTGAACACTGAAGCTTTCTTT. It yields the protein CASSLFRHLNTEAFF.

This clone was seen only once. The chain has TRBV24-1 and TRBJ2-3; 11 nucleotides agree with TRBD2. This CDR3 contains 16 residues. From germline, CDR1 is KGHDR and CDR2 SFDVKD. Unmatched junction bases numbered 2, after V lost 4 bases and J lost 0 bases. The CDR3 is CATSERTSGSTDTQYF. The CDR3 DNA reads TGTGCCACCAGTGAACGGACTAGCGGGAGCACAGATACGCAGTATTTT.